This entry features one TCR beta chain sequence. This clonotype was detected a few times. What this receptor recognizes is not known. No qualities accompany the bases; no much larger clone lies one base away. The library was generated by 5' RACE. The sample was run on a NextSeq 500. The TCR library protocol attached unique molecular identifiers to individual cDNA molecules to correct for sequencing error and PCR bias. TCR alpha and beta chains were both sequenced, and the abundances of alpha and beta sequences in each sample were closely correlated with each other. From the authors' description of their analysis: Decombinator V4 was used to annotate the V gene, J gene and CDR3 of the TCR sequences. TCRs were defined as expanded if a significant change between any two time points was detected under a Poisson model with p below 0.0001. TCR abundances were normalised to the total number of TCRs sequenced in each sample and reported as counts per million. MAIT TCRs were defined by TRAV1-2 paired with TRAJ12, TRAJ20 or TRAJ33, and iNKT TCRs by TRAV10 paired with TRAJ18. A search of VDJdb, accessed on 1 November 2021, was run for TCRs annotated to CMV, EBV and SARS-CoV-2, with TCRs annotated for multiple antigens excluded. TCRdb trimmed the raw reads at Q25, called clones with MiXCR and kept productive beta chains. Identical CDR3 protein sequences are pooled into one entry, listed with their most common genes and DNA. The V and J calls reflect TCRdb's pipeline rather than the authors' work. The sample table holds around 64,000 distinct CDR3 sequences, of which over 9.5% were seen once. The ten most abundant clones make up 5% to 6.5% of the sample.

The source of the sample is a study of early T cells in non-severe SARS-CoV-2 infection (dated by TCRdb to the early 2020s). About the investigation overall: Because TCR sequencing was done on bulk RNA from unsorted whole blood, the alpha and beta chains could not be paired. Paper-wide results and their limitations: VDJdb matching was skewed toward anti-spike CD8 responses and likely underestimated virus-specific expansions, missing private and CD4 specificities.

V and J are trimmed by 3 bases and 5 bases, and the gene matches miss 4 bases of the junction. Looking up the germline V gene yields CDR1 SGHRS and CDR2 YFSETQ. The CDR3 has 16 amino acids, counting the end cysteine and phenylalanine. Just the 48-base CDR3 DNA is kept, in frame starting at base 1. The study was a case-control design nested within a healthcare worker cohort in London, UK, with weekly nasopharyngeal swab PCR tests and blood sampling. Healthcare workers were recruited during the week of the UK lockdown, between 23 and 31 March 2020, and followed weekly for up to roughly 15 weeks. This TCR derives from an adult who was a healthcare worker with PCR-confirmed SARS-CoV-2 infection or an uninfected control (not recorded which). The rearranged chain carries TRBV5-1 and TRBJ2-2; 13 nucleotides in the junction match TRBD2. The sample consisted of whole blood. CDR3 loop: CASSWTSGSGTGELFF. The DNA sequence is TGCGCCAGCAGCTGGACTAGCGGGAGCGGGACCGGGGAGCTGTTTTTT.